This T cell receptor beta chain was profiled in a study of T cell responses to AZD1222 COVID-19 vaccine (dated by TCRdb to about 2021). About the full investigation: A total of 233 trial participants underwent TCR sequencing, of whom under 220 had received two doses of AZD1222 and around 25 had received two doses of the MenACWY control vaccine. Trial participants were enrolled by age into 18-55, 56-69 and 70-plus year subgroups, with around 150, 28 and 57 TCR-sequenced participants respectively. Results the study describes overall, beyond this receptor: Vaccine-associated CD4 TCRs spanned the whole spike protein, with dominant responses in regions 160-218 and 743-854. After two AZD1222 doses, spike-specific TCR breadth and depth were significantly higher than at day 0 and than in MenACWY recipients. In the small 56-69-year group, the increase in depth fell short of significance, most likely because of low power. Reportedly, close to half of the unique spike-specific TCRs recognized epitopes lying outside the regions that are mutated in the B.1.351 and B.1.1.7 variants. Because no samples from the day 14 peak response were available, repertoires could be characterized only after the peak T cell response. Conclusions about previously exposed vaccinees are limited because only 6 or 7 AZD1222 recipients were SARS-CoV-2 seropositive at baseline. Most participants were white British and females outnumbered males, and the authors suggested that clonal diversity may have been underestimated.

With regard to this clone: No cognate antigen has been identified for it. No base quality information exists; no much larger clone differs at one position.

The time point label on this specimen signifies: about 28 days (+/-7) after the second vaccine dose. AZD1222 recipients given second doses at about 4 weeks or at about 12 weeks were pooled, since spike-specific TCR depth and breadth were not found to differ between the two schedules. Vaccinee samples came from UK trials COV001 and COV002, including a single-blind randomized controlled phase 2/3 trial of AZD1222 (ChAdOx1 nCoV-19) in healthy adults. For TCRbeta chain sequencing, PBMC samples were collected from trial participants at day 0 and at day 28 after the second dose. The CDR3 regions of human TCRbeta chains were analyzed by immunosequencing. As for how the authors treated the data: TCRs in the repertoires were matched against a reference library of SARS-CoV-2-specific TCRs that had been generated with the MIRA antigen-specificity platform. Breadth was defined as the fraction of unique TCRs that were SARS-CoV-2-associated. Depth was defined as the fraction of total T cells that were SARS-CoV-2-associated. Using the MIRA data, each spike-specific TCR was assigned both to the spike region to which the TCR was reactive and to a CD4 or CD8 class. Log10-transformed breadth and depth values were compared by one-way ANOVA with Sidak's multiple comparisons tests. TCRdb re-hosts the immuneACCESS table, in-frame sequences only. Its copies lack some clones; in the studies checked, an unresolved V gene accounts for under half of them, and the cause for the rest is not known. V and J calls and clone size are given by that table; D and trimming were obtained from the DNA. For this sample the table gives about 84,000 clones, of which 70% to 90% were detected only once. 12% of the sample is held by the ten biggest clonotypes.

The germline V gene provides CDR1 SNHLY and CDR2 FYNNEI. From V the trimming removes 5 bases and from J it removes 7 bases, while the gene matches leave 5 bases of the junction unaccounted for. From the cysteine up to the phenylalanine, the CDR3 has a length of 14 residues. Of the read, only the CDR3 DNA is kept; its 42 bases are in frame from base 1. The sequences come from peripheral blood, collected 28 days after the second AZD1222 dose. In this chain, TRBV2 is recombined with TRBJ2-3; 11 bases in the middle match TRBD1. This clonotype originated in an adult who received the AZD1222 COVID-19 vaccine. The DNA is as follows: TGTGCCAGCAGTTCGGACAGGGGGCTCAATACGCAGTATTTT. The encoded protein is CASSSDRGLNTQYF.